The present TCR beta chain was sequenced within a study of blood T cell repertoires in COVID-19. Background on the study: COVID-19 samples, acute and convalescent, were from the United States, Italy and Spain. PBMCs, B-cell-depleted T cells, or T cells were the source of the cDNA or gDNA that made up the material.

Original processing methods: Estimation of nucleated cell counts relied on the amplification of reference gene primers. TCRdb's copy holds only in-frame clones and misses some; the assay was immunoSEQ multiplex PCR. The D gene and trimming were derived from the DNA, and the V and J assignments and clone size from that table. This sample has tens of thousands of clones, with about 88% found just once. V shed 6 bases, J shed 2 bases, and the junction held 3 bases outside the gene matches. This CDR3 is built from 13 residues. Sequenced: peripheral blood. This chain links TRBV12-3 or TRBV12-4 with TRBJ2-7, with 8 bases identical to TRBD1. This clonotype was sampled from a woman in her 70s in a cohort sampled during active COVID-19. CDR3 coding DNA: TGTGCCAGCAGGCGGACAGGGACCTACGAGCAGTACTTC. As protein: CASRRTGTYEQYF.